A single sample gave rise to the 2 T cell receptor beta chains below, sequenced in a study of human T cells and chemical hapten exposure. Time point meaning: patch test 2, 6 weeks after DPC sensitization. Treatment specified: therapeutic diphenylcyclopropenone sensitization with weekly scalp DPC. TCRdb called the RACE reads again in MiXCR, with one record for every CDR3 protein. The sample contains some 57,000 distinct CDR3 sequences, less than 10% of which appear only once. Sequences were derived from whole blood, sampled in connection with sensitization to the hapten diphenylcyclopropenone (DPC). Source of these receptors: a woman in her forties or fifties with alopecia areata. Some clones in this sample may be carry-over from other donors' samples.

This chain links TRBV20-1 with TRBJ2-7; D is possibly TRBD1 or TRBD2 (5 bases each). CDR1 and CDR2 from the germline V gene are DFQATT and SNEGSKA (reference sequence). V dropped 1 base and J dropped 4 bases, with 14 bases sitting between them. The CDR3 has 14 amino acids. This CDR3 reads CSARGRRGAYEQYF. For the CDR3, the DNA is TGCAGTGCTAGAGGCAGGCGAGGGGCATACGAGCAGTACTTC.

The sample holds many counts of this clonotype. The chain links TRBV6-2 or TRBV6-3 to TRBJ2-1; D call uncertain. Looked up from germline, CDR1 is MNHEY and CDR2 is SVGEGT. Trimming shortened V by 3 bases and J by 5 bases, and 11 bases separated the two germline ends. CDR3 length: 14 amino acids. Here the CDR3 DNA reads TGTGCCAGCAGTTATGGTTTTAAAAACAATGAGCAGTTCTTC. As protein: CASSYGFKNNEQFF.